Reported below is one T cell receptor (beta chain). Mismatch repair deficiency was confirmed in all patients, by PCR or immunohistochemistry. Generated by immunoSEQ multiplex PCR, the TCRdb table keeps only in-frame clones and is missing some. The data show approximately 40,000 clones, with about 85% seen just once and approximately 24% held by the top ten. The CDR3 consists of 16 residues. Germline CDR1 is MNHNS and CDR2 is SASEGT. V gave up 3 bases and J gave up 0 bases; unmatched junction bases: 2. The sample belongs to a study of PD-1 blockade in mismatch repair-deficient tumors. Study overall: Enrolled about 2013-2017, patients had progressing, pretreated mismatch repair-deficient cancers of 12 types.

The sample consisted of peripheral blood, taken 4 weeks after starting pembrolizumab. The V and J genes are TRBV6-1 and TRBJ2-7; 13 bases match TRBD2. This TCR was recovered from an adult with mismatch repair-deficient cancer. The CDR3 loop is CASSDWTSGSSYEQYF. The CDR3 DNA is TGTGCCAGCAGTGACTGGACTAGCGGGAGCTCCTACGAGCAGTACTTC.